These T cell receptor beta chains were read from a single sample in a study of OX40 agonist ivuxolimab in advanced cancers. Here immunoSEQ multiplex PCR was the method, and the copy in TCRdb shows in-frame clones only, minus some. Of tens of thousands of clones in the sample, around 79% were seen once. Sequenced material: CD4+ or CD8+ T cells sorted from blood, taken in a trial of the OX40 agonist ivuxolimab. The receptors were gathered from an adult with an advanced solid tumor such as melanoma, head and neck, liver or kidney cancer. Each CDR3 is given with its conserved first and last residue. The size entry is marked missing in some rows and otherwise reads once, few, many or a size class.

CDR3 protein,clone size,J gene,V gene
CASSFGVYGYTF,-,TRBJ1-2,TRBV19
CASSLSAYQPQHF,-,TRBJ1-5,TRBV7-6
CASSVWGSGGHGYTF,-,TRBJ1-2,TRBV9
CASSVADGAYEQYF,-,TRBJ2-7,TRBV9
CATSRDRPLWGRGQGRNQPQHF,few,TRBJ1-5,TRBV15
CASSLGTGETQYF,-,TRBJ2-5,TRBV5-1
CASSLGESANSPLHF,few,TRBJ1-6,TRBV27
CASWVGEQIYNEQFF,-,TRBJ2-1,TRBV6-1
CATQKGGQPQHF,-,TRBJ1-5,TRBV19
CASSYSGGTNEQFF,-,TRBJ2-1,TRBV6-5
CASRSGQRNTGELFF,-,TRBJ2-2,TRBV5-4
CATSDYRNTEAFF,once,TRBJ1-1,TRBV15
CASSPPFASLAEAFF,-,TRBJ1-1,TRBV18
CASSLTSGSTTDTQYF,-,TRBJ2-3,TRBV7-2
CASSSGQGPHEQYF,-,TRBJ2-7,TRBV28
CATSRDDRPAGEEQFF,-,TRBJ2-1,TRBV15
CAISEAGHTTGQYF,-,TRBJ2-7,TRBV10-3
CASSQRTASYGYTF,once,TRBJ1-2,TRBV7-8
CASSLYPGSNYGYTF,-,TRBJ1-2,TRBV5-1
CASSSNPNTEAFF,-,TRBJ1-1,TRBV28
CASSSTGRLTKEQFF,-,TRBJ2-1,TRBV7-9
CSAVRESAEAFF,-,TRBJ1-1,TRBV29-1
CASSLAQGLSYEQYF,-,TRBJ2-7,TRBV5-1
CASSLMGGSTDTQYF,few,TRBJ2-3,TRBV27
CASSSGGVLYQETQYF,-,TRBJ2-5,TRBV19
CASSSTLGGNEQFF,-,TRBJ2-1,TRBV7-6
CASNVGTSSYEQYF,-,TRBJ2-7,TRBV6-5
CASSPGLAGAYEQYF,-,TRBJ2-7,TRBV4-2
CASSGQVSRNQPQHF,once,TRBJ1-5,TRBV7-2
CASSSPFDRVQETQYF,-,TRBJ2-5,TRBV7-6
CASSLSGAGTTGELFF,few,TRBJ2-2,TRBV7-3
CASSQSGRAGELFF,-,TRBJ2-2,TRBV4-1
CASSYSNQPQHF,-,TRBJ1-5,TRBV7-2
CASSMGQLNEKLFF,-,TRBJ1-4,TRBV19
CASSLYNEQFF,-,TRBJ2-1,TRBV27
CASNPAWSNQPQHF,few,TRBJ1-5,TRBV2
CAWSVGSGAYNEQFF,-,TRBJ2-1,TRBV30
CASSLWGGSGSYEQYF,-,TRBJ2-7,TRBV28
CASSLGTAILFRSYNEQFF,-,TRBJ2-1,TRBV5-4
CASSKGQGFYNSPLHF,-,TRBJ1-6,TRBV11-1
CASSESPDPATQYF,-,TRBJ2-3,TRBV25-1
CASSLGTGGYEQYF,-,TRBJ2-7,TRBV5-1
CASSFSLLDGSSYEQYF,once,TRBJ2-7,TRBV7-8
CASSRATARRTEAFF,-,TRBJ1-1,TRBV4-2
CASSTGTGGRETQYF,once,TRBJ2-5,TRBV7-8
CATSRGHRLRLNTEAFF,-,TRBJ1-1,TRBV15
CASSLYTIGAFF,-,TRBJ1-1,TRBV28
CASSRWTSGNYEQYF,-,TRBJ2-7,TRBV7-9
CASSQGQGLGGYTF,few,TRBJ1-2,TRBV28
CASSGTGSTGELFF,-,TRBJ2-2,TRBV28
CASSLGMMGQHLQYF,-,TRBJ2-4,TRBV28